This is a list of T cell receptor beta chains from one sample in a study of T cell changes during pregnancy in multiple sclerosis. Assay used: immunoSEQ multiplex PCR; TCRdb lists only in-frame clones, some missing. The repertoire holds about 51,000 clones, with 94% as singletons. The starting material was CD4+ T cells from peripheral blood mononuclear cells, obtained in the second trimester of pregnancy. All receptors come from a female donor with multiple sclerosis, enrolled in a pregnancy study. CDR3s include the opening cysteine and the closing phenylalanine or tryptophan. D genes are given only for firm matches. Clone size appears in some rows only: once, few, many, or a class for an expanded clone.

CASSDLTLGQANSPLHF	TGTGCCAGCAGTGATCTAACCCTGGGACAGGCAAATTCACCCCTCCACTTT	TRBV25-1	.	TRBJ1-6	TRBD1
CASSKTGGRAFF	TGTGCCAGCAGCAAGACAGGGGGAAGGGCTTTCTTT	TRBV6-5	.	TRBJ1-1	TRBD1
CASSQFRYSNQPQHF	TGCGCCAGCAGCCAATTCCGTTATAGCAATCAGCCCCAGCATTTT	TRBV4-1	.	TRBJ1-5	.
CASSQEDRGTEAFF	TGCGCCAGCAGCCAAGAGGACAGAGGGACTGAAGCTTTCTTT	TRBV4-3	once	TRBJ1-1	.
CAWDGQGNTEAFF	TGTGCCTGGGATGGACAGGGGAACACTGAAGCTTTCTTT	TRBV30	.	TRBJ1-1	TRBD1
CASSQKGGATHYEQYF	TGCGCCAGCAGCCAAAAGGGAGGAGCTACACACTACGAGCAGTACTTC	TRBV4-3	.	TRBJ2-7	.
CASSNLRATHNEQFF	TGTGCCAGCTCGAACCTCAGGGCCACCCACAATGAGCAGTTCTTC	TRBV18	.	TRBJ2-1	.
CASSQEERNTEAFF	TGTGCCAGCAGCCAAGAAGAGCGGAACACTGAAGCTTTCTTT	TRBV14	.	TRBJ1-1	.
CASSVAGTRSGNTIYF	TGTGCCAGCAGCGTAGCTGGGACACGCTCTGGAAACACCATATATTTT	TRBV9	.	TRBJ1-3	.
CASRALGGGVQETQYF	TGTGCCAGCAGGGCCCTCGGGGGGGGAGTTCAAGAGACCCAGTACTTC	TRBV5-8	.	TRBJ2-5	TRBD2
CASSHDDRADEQYF	TGTGCCAGCAGCCACGACGACAGGGCCGACGAGCAGTACTTC	TRBV16	.	TRBJ2-7	TRBD1
CASCGGAWNQPQHF	TGTGCCAGTTGCGGGGGGGCGTGGAATCAGCCCCAGCATTTT	TRBV19	.	TRBJ1-5	.
CASSLTADLTDTQYF	TGTGCCAGCAGCTTAACGGCGGATCTCACAGATACGCAGTATTTT	TRBV7-3	.	TRBJ2-3	.
CASSSLGGGGGAYEQYF	TGTGCCAGCAGCTCCCTTGGGGGAGGCGGGGGGGCCTACGAGCAGTACTTC	TRBV7-2	once	TRBJ2-7	TRBD2
CASSVDPDRGNSPLHF	TGTGCCAGCAGCGTCGACCCGGACAGGGGTAATTCACCCCTCCACTTT	TRBV9	.	TRBJ1-6	TRBD1
CASSQEGGYTEAFF	TGTGCCAGCAGTCAGGAGGGGGGGTACACTGAAGCTTTCTTT	TRBV6-4	.	TRBJ1-1	.
CASSQDQGRGIRQPQHF	TGCGCCAGCAGCCAAGATCAGGGCAGAGGTATCAGGCAGCCCCAGCATTTT	TRBV4-1	.	TRBJ1-5	.
CASSPRGGRAKTQYF	TGTGCCAGCAGCCCGAGGGGGGGCAGGGCAAAGACCCAGTACTTC	TRBV7-8	once	TRBJ2-5	.